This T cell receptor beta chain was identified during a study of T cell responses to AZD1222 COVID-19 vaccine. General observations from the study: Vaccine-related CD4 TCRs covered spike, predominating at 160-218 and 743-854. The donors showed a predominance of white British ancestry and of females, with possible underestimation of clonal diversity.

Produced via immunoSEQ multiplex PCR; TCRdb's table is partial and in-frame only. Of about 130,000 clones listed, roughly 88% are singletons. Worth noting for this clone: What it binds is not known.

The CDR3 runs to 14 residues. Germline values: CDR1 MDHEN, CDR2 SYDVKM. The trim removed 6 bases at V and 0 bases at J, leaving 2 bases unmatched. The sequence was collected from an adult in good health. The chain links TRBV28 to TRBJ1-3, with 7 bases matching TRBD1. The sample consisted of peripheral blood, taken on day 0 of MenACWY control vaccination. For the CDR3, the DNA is TGTGCCAGCAGGGGACAGTTCTCTGGAAACACCATATATTTT. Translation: CASRGQFSGNTIYF. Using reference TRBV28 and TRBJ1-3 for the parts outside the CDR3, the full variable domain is DVKVTQSSRYLVKRTGEKVFLECVQDMDHENMFWYRQDPGLGLRLIYFSYDVKMKEKGDIPEGYSVSREKKERFSLILESASTNQTSMYLCASRGQFSGNTIYFGEGSWLTVV.